This T cell receptor (beta chain) appears in the sequencing data of a study of T cells in Graves' hyperthyroidism and ophthalmopathy. Study at large: Before any treatment, at initial diagnosis, peripheral blood was collected. The study's findings and limits: Progression to ophthalmopathy was predicted a median of roughly seven months early.

With duration under 3 months, ophthalmopathy was active: Clinical Activity Score at least 3, NOSPECS at least 4. In making diagnoses, clinical symptoms, serum thyroxine and TRAb, thyroid ultrasound and orbital computed tomography were all used. Amplified regions were TCR beta CDR3 sequences from RNA transcripts. First-round RT-PCR with HTBI primers amplified the TCR CDR3 region. Each CDR3 protein gets one entry after TCRdb re-called the multiplex PCR reads with MiXCR. Of about 350,000 distinct CDR3 sequences in the sample, 15% to 20% were seen once. This clonotype was counted ten times or more. Its specificity is unknown. This sequence was found in a woman between 40 and 50 years old with Graves' ophthalmopathy. The sequencing sample was made of blood.

CDR3 protein: CATSQGNQPQHF. CDR3 coding DNA: TGTGCCACCTCACAGGGAAATCAGCCCCAGCATTTT. This chain links TRBV12-3 or TRBV12-4 with TRBJ1-5; tentatively, D is TRBD1 (6 bases). The length of the CDR3 is 12 residues. Trimming pared 10 bases from V and 4 bases from J, leaving 11 bases between.